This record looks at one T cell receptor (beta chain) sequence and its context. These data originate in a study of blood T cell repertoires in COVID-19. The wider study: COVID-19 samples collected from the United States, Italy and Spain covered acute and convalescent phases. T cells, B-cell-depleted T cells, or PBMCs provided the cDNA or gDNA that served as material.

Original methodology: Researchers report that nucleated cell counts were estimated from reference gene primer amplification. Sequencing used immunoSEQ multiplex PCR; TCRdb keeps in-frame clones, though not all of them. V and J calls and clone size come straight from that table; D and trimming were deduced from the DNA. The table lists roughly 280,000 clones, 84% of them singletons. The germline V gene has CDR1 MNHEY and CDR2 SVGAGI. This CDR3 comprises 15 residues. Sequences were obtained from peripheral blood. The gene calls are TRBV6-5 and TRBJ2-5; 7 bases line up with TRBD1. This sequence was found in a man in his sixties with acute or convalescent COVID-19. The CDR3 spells CATRPWQGDQETQYF. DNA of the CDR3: TGTGCTACACGTCCATGGCAGGGGGACCAAGAGACCCAGTACTTC.